This record looks at one TCR beta chain sequence and its context. A few counts support this clonotype. Its binding antigen is unknown. One end of the junction fails to match germline, which may point to a read error. The library was obtained by multiplex PCR. For sequencing, an Illumina HiSeq 4000 was employed. TCR beta libraries were built with iRepertoire HTBI primers and Arm-PCR amplification of CDR3 regions. PCR products were gel purified before sequencing. Regarding the original processing steps: A total of under 80 TRBV and some 15 TRBJ segments were identified across samples and were used for gene usage analysis of CDR3 amino acid clonotypes. Filtered high-quality paired reads were merged into contigs using COPE and FqMerger. Contigs were aligned with BLAST to IMGT TRBV, TRBD and TRBJ reference genes, and CDR3 was defined per IMGT. Any clonotype with a frequency above 0.1% was counted as a highly expanded clone. Repertoire diversity was measured by Shannon entropy, and V-J evenness by the Gini coefficient. Public clonotypes were defined as clonotypes shared by more than one individual. TCRdb trimmed public reads at Q25 via fastp, called clones via MiXCR and kept in-frame beta chains. Merged by CDR3 protein, the rows form single entries marked with the most common genes and DNA. The V and J calls come from TCRdb's annotation, not from the publication. This sample is represented by more than 300,000 distinct CDR3 sequences; about a sixth of them were singletons. The top ten clones comprise about a fifth of the sample.

This record comes from a study of regulatory T cells in long-lasting Graves disease (dated by TCRdb to the early 2020s). Background on the whole study: Newly diagnosed Graves' disease patients had taken antithyroid drugs for less than 3 months. Patients with persistent Graves' disease were compared with patients with newly diagnosed Graves' disease using TCR sequencing and RNA sequencing of peripheral blood. The study was registered as a clinical trial and conducted in China. A total of around 33 samples underwent TCR sequencing, from roughly 13 patients with persistent Graves' disease and 20 or so patients with newly diagnosed Graves' disease.

According to the study, the label for this sample's time point signals: newly diagnosed GD, antithyroid drugs for less than 3 months. For both TCR sequencing and RNA sequencing, RNA was extracted from PBMCs in TRIzol. The diagnosis of Graves' disease followed American Thyroid Association guidelines. Patients were recruited from an endocrinology department in Xi'an, China. Each patient gave around 9.2 milliliters of peripheral blood, collected in an EDTA anticoagulant tube. Ficoll Paque Plus density gradient separation was used to isolate PBMCs, and no further T cell sorting was performed. An Agilent 2100 Bioanalyzer and agarose gel were used to assess RNA quality, and a NanoDrop 2000 was used to measure RNA concentration. The CDR3 runs 16 residues from the cysteine to the phenylalanine. Only the CDR3 part of the read is kept: 48 bases, read in frame from the first base. Overall study outcomes, separate from this receptor: Lower TCR Shannon entropy and fewer highly expanded clones were observed in persistent Graves' disease patients than in newly diagnosed patients, which suggested clonal expansion. Only peripheral blood was studied, because thyroid tissue, the primary lesion, was inaccessible. The authors noted that the small sample size was a limitation that may lower accuracy. Only the TCR beta chain was sequenced and analyzed. Preferential use of TRBV28, TRBJ1-2 and TRBJ2-5 was observed in persistent disease, whereas TRBV20-1 and TRBJ2-1 were favored in newly diagnosed disease. Persistent patients shared more public clonotypes among themselves (around 2,500) than newly diagnosed patients did (over 950).

The receptor comes from a female donor with Graves disease. This specimen consisted of peripheral blood mononuclear cells (PBMCs), obtained at new diagnosis, from a patient treated with antithyroid drugs. The sequence is built from TRBV12-3 or TRBV12-4 and TRBJ1-2, and possibly TRBD1, on 5 matching bases. The CDR3 here reads CASSLSGRMAIYDYTF. The nucleotide sequence reads TGTGCCAGCAGTTTATCGGGGCGCATGGCTATCTATGACTACACCTTC.